This paragraph reports one T cell receptor beta chain. Its target is not known. This specimen comes from a study of CD8+ T cells in alopecia areata. Study-level background: For the treated group, dosing was oral tofacitinib at 5 to 10 mg twice daily. General study results and limits: Scalp repertoires also include resident alphabeta T cells from normal skin. Within the top 100, expanded CD8+ clones significantly decreased with tofacitinib, as did scalp clonality.

As the sequencing template, cDNA was produced by extracting RNA and reverse transcribing it. Only in-frame clones appear in the TCRdb table, and some are missing; sequencing was by immunoSEQ multiplex PCR. The sample contains roughly 190,000 clones, around 56% of which appear only once. V shed 0 bases and J shed 2 bases, with 4 bases lying between them. Per the germline V gene, CDR1 is SGDLS and CDR2 is YYNGEE. CDR3 length: 13 residues. Treatment denoted: oral pan-JAK inhibitor, 5-10 mg twice daily. Alopecia areata patients gave lesional scalp punch biopsies and peripheral blood samples. V usage is TRBV9 and J usage is TRBJ2-3, with no clear D. This specimen consisted of CD4+ T cells sorted from blood, obtained at week 4, from a patient treated with tofacitinib. The clonotype was recovered from a human donor with alopecia areata. The CDR3, as DNA: TGTGCCAGCAGCGTAGAATTCACAGATACGCAGTATTTT. This sequence encodes CASSVEFTDTQYF.